The 31 T cell receptor beta chains below all came from one sample that was sequenced in a study of blood T cell repertoires in COVID-19. The protocol was immunoSEQ multiplex PCR, while the TCRdb copy is restricted to in-frame clones and leaves out a portion. The sample lists about 150,000 clones, roughly 86% seen once, with around 15% in the top ten. The sample consisted of peripheral blood. The receptor set was obtained from a human donor with acute or convalescent COVID-19. The donor label of this sample is uncertain.

J is TRBJ2-1 and V is TRBV7-2, with a possible D match to TRBD2 (5 bases). V was clipped by 0 bases and J by 5 bases, with 8 bases between them. This CDR3 spans 14 amino acids. Germline V gene lookup returns CDR1 SGHTA and CDR2 FQGNSA. The CDR3 loop reads CASSLARENNEQFF. The CDR3 region has the DNA TGTGCCAGCAGCTTAGCGAGGGAGAACAATGAGCAGTTCTTC.

The chain carries TRBV6-1 and TRBJ2-5, with TRBD1 matching 8 bases. V lost 2 bases and J lost 5; bases outside the gene matches: 4. The CDR3 is 14 amino acids. Looked up from germline, CDR1 is MNHNS and CDR2 is SASEGT. The CDR3 nucleotides are TGTGCCAGCAGTGAAAACAGGGGGAGGGAGACCCAGTACTTC. Protein: CASSENRGRETQYF.

This chain connects TRBV18 to TRBJ1-2, with D tentatively TRBD1 (5 bases). The CDR3 is made up of 15 amino acids. Trimming pared 1 base from V and 5 bases from J, leaving 14 bases between. CDR1 KGHSH and CDR2 LQKENI come from the germline V gene. CDR3 in DNA: TGTGCCAGCTCACCACTCCCAGAGACAGCTTATGGCTACACCTTC. Translated: CASSPLPETAYGYTF. The variable domain in full, with the rest retrieved from reference TRBV18 and TRBJ1-2, is NAGVMQNPRHLVRRRGQEARLRCSPMKGHSHVYWYRQLPEEGLKFMVYLQKENIIDESGMPKERFSAEFPKEGPSILRIQQVVRGDSAAYFCASSPLPETAYGYTFGSGTRLTVV.

This chain connects TRBV3-1 (or the pseudogene TRBV3-2) to TRBJ2-7; TRBD1 might be the D (6 bases). There are 15 residues in the CDR3. Germline CDR1 LGHDT, CDR2 YNNKEL (reference sequence). The germline V and J ends were trimmed by 4 bases and 5 bases, with 18 bases remaining between them. CDR3 sequence: CASSPDPRKGDEQYF. As DNA, the CDR3 is TGTGCCAGCAGCCCCGACCCCCGGAAGGGGGACGAGCAGTACTTC.

This chain connects TRBV19 to TRBJ2-7; 9 bases line up with TRBD1. V shed 2 bases, J shed 3 bases, and the junction held 5 bases outside the gene matches. Germline V CDR1 and CDR2: LNHDA, SQIVND (reference sequence). This CDR3 region has 15 residues. The CDR3 loop reads CASSIRAGQGYEQYF. DNA for the CDR3: TGTGCCAGTAGTATAAGGGCGGGACAGGGCTACGAGCAGTACTTC.

The V and J genes are TRBV5-6 and TRBJ2-4; D gene unclear. CDR1 SGHDT and CDR2 YYEEEE come from the germline V gene. The CDR3 consists of 14 residues. V shed 0 bases and J shed 5 bases, with 9 bases lying between them. The CDR3 sequence is CASSLGSPENIQYF. Written as DNA, the CDR3 is TGTGCCAGCAGCTTGGGGAGCCCAGAAAACATTCAGTACTTC.

The chain couples TRBV19 to TRBJ2-5, with TRBD1 matching 7 bases. This CDR3 contains 17 residues. CDR1 and CDR2 (germline): LNHDA, SQIVND (reference sequence). The V and J ends lost 0 bases and 4 bases, in that order; junction bases with no gene match: 11. The CDR3 spells CASSIDRPGGKGETQYF. The CDR3 DNA sequence: TGTGCCAGTAGTATAGATCGTCCAGGGGGAAAGGGAGAGACCCAGTACTTC.

The table lists this clone with a few counts. This chain uses TRBV4-1 with TRBJ1-4; possible D gene TRBD1, 6 bases. Per germline, CDR1 MGHRA and CDR2 YSYEKL. V shed 1 base and J shed 8 bases, with 14 bases lying between them. The CDR3 extends over 15 amino acids. The CDR3 region is CASSQGAGVAEKLFF. The CDR3 nucleotides are TGCGCCAGCAGCCAAGGTGCAGGGGTTGCGGAAAAACTGTTTTTT.

Here the CDR3 reads CASSGTRDQPQHF. The CDR3 coding sequence is TGTGCCAGTAGCGGGACTAGAGATCAGCCCCAGCATTTT. The rearrangement joins TRBV19 to TRBJ1-5, with D possibly matching TRBD1 (5 bases). The V gene's germline CDR1 is LNHDA and CDR2 SQIVND (reference sequence). V was shortened by 6 bases and J by 5 bases, with 11 bases between the two germline ends. The CDR3 contains 13 residues.

The chain joins TRBV10-1 to TRBJ1-2; 8 bases line up with TRBD1. CDR3 length equals 14 residues. Germline loops: CDR1 WNHNN, CDR2 SYGVQD (reference sequence). The junction had 6 bases not matched to a gene; V was cut back by 5 bases and J by 4 bases. CDR3 nucleotide sequence: TGCGCCAGCAGTCCTGGGCAGGGGGCCTATGGCTACACCTTC. This sequence encodes CASSPGQGAYGYTF.

Details on this clone: Other nucleotide sequences in the sample specify the same CDR3. The rearrangement uses TRBV2 and TRBJ2-7, with D possibly being TRBD2 (7 bases). The CDR3 runs to 14 residues. The germline gives CDR1 SNHLY, CDR2 FYNNEI. V was shortened by 4 bases and J by 9 bases, with 19 bases between the two germline ends. The CDR3 region has the DNA TGTGCCAGCAGTGGGGGAGGGGGTGACGGGGTGCAGTACTTC. Translation: CASSGGGGDGVQYF.

This chain connects TRBV7-2 to TRBJ2-3; tentatively, D is TRBD2 (6 bases). Trimming stripped 0 bases from V and 6 bases from J, with 13 bases between. From germline, CDR1 is SGHTA and CDR2 FQGNSA. The CDR3 extends over 15 amino acids. In nucleotides, the CDR3 is TGTGCCAGCAGCTTAGCGGGGGGTCCCCCGGATACGCAGTATTTT. It encodes CASSLAGGPPDTQYF.

The chain is built from TRBV6-2 or TRBV6-3 and TRBJ1-5, with D hard to call. Trimming stripped 2 bases from V and 5 bases from J, with 10 bases between. CDR3 size: 14 residues. Germline V gives CDR1 MNHEY, CDR2 SVGEGT. The CDR3 DNA reads TGTGCCAGCAGTTACCTAGGGAGTTATCAGCCCCAGCATTTT. The encoded protein is CASSYLGSYQPQHF.

The rearrangement joins TRBV18 to TRBJ2-1; 9 bases map to TRBD1. V trimming: 5 bases; J trimming: 9 bases; junction bases outside the gene matches: 5. Germline V CDR1 and CDR2: KGHSH, LQKENI. This CDR3 has 13 amino acids. DNA of the CDR3: TGTGCCAGCTCAACGGACAGGGGTACTGAGCAGTTCTTC. As protein: CASSTDRGTEQFF.

The CDR3 sequence is CASSPTTGGTEAFF. The CDR3 DNA sequence: TGTGCCAGCAGTCCGACGACAGGCGGGACTGAAGCTTTCTTT. The V and J genes are TRBV6-6 and TRBJ1-1; TRBD1 might be the D (6 bases). CDR1 is MNHNY, CDR2 SVGAGI, per germline (reference sequence). V was pared by 5 bases and J by 5 bases, with 15 bases between. This CDR3 is built from 14 residues.

V gene TRBV2 combines with J gene TRBJ1-5; unclear D gene. The V gene's germline CDR1 is SNHLY and CDR2 FYNNEI. V lost 7 bases to trimming and J lost 2 bases, with 15 bases between them. The CDR3 has 15 amino acids. CDR3 DNA sequence: TGTGCCAGCAAGGCAGAGGAACTGGGCAATCAGCCCCAGCATTTT. Protein sequence: CASKAEELGNQPQHF.

V gene TRBV29-1 combines with J gene TRBJ2-7, with a possible D match to TRBD1 (6 bases). The germline V gene encodes CDR1 SQVTM and CDR2 ANQGSEA. V lost 3 bases, J lost 2 bases, and 8 bases lay in between. The CDR3 is 12 residues long. CDR3 bases: TGCAGCGTTGAGAGGGGGACCTACGAGCAGTACTTC. It encodes CSVERGTYEQYF.

V and J are TRBV27 and TRBJ1-4; D gene ambiguous. The V and J ends lost 0 bases and 3 bases respectively, with 11 bases between them. Germline CDR1 is MNHEY and CDR2 is SMNVEV (reference sequence). The CDR3 extends over 16 amino acids. The CDR3 is CASSLSVGGPNEKLFF. CDR3 coding DNA: TGTGCCAGCAGTTTATCGGTGGGAGGACCTAATGAAAAACTGTTTTTT.

This chain joins TRBV24-1 and TRBJ2-5, with D tentatively TRBD1 (5 bases). Per the germline V gene, CDR1 is KGHDR and CDR2 is SFDVKD. CDR3 size: 15 residues. V was pared by 6 bases and J by 5 bases, with 18 bases between. The CDR3 sequence: CATSSGSHRWETQYF. In nucleotides, the CDR3 is TGTGCCACCAGTTCAGGGTCGCACCGGTGGGAGACCCAGTACTTC.

This rearrangement joins TRBV7-8 to TRBJ1-2; 9 positions match TRBD1. Looked up from germline, CDR1 is SGHVS and CDR2 is FQNEAQ. V was pared by 5 bases and J by 4 bases, with 8 bases of the junction left unmatched. This CDR3 is built from 15 residues. The CDR3 nucleotides read TGTGCCAGCAGCGGACAGGGGTCTTCTACCTATGGCTACACCTTC. This translates into CASSGQGSSTYGYTF.

The chain has TRBV7-2 and TRBJ1-1; 12 bases align to TRBD1. The CDR3 consists of 16 residues. CDR1 is SGHTA, CDR2 FQGNSA, per germline. The junction had 2 bases not matched to a gene; V was cut back by 2 bases and J by 1 base. Here the CDR3 DNA reads TGTGCCAGCAGCTTACTGGGACAGGGGGCGAACACTGAAGCTTTCTTT. As protein: CASSLLGQGANTEAFF.

The V and J genes are TRBV14 and TRBJ2-3; the D is unclear. CDR3 size: 13 residues. Germline CDR1 and CDR2: SGHDN and FVKESK. The germline V and J ends were trimmed by 4 bases and 6 bases, with 11 bases remaining between them. The CDR3 loop is CASSRTFTDTQYF. DNA of the CDR3: TGTGCCAGCAGCCGAACATTCACGGATACGCAGTATTTT.

The rearrangement joins TRBV3-1 (or the pseudogene TRBV3-2) to TRBJ1-1; D perhaps matches TRBD1 (5 bases). The germline V gene encodes CDR1 LGHDT and CDR2 YNNKEL (reference sequence). With 5 bases removed from V and 0 bases from J, the gap between germline ends came to 16 bases. The CDR3 consists of 16 residues. CDR3 sequence (DNA): TGTGCCAGCAGCAAATCGGACATCTTGATGAACACTGAAGCTTTCTTT. Protein sequence: CASSKSDILMNTEAFF.

A few counts support this clone. At one end the junction does not follow the germline gene, possibly because of a read error. This rearrangement joins TRBV7-7 to TRBJ2-3, with 9 nucleotides matching TRBD2. The CDR3 spans 16 residues. Germline CDR1 reads SSHAT; CDR2 reads FNYEAQ (reference sequence). The CDR3 region has the DNA TGTGCTAGCAGCCCGAACAGCGGGGGGCCCACAGATACGCAGTATTTT. It specifies CASSPNSGGPTDTQYF.

The chain links TRBV5-1 to TRBJ2-1; D is possibly TRBD1 (6 bases). The CDR3 length is 13 residues. Per germline, CDR1 SGHRS and CDR2 YFSETQ. V was shortened by 0 bases and J by 6 bases, with 7 bases between the two germline ends. The CDR3 spells CASSLEGVNEQFF. CDR3 sequence (DNA): TGCGCCAGCAGCTTGGAGGGGGTCAATGAGCAGTTCTTC.

V usage is TRBV6-2 or TRBV6-3 and J usage is TRBJ2-5, with 12 bases aligning to TRBD2. From germline, CDR1 is MNHEY and CDR2 SVGEGT. There are 18 residues in the CDR3. Trimming removed 6 bases from V and 1 base from J; junction bases left unmatched: 12. CDR3 protein: CASSSTSGGQSLQETQYF. The DNA for the CDR3 is TGTGCCAGCAGCTCTACTAGCGGGGGGCAGTCACTCCAAGAGACCCAGTACTTC.

This clone showed up just once. The V and J genes are TRBV2 and TRBJ1-5, with D possibly matching TRBD1 (6 bases). The germline gives CDR1 SNHLY, CDR2 FYNNEI. The CDR3 runs 14 residues. Deletions cut 6 bases from V and 3 bases from J, with 12 bases between. The CDR3 DNA follows: TGTGCCAGCAGCCGAGGGGGGGCCAATCAGCCCCAGCATTTT. Its translation: CASSRGGANQPQHF.

This clone has only one observation. V and J are TRBV9 and TRBJ2-5; TRBD2 matches at 14 bases. In germline, CDR1 is SGDLS, CDR2 YYNGEE. The CDR3 is made up of 17 amino acids. Trimming cost V 4 bases and J 5 bases; bases outside gene matches: 10. Here the CDR3 reads CASSRGLAGGIGETQYF. In nucleotides, the CDR3 is TGTGCCAGCAGCCGCGGACTAGCGGGGGGTATAGGGGAGACCCAGTACTTC. Combining the CDR3 with reference TRBV9 and TRBJ2-5 gives the whole variable domain DSGVTQTPKHLITATGQRVTLRCSPRSGDLSVYWYQQSLDQGLQFLIQYYNGEERAKGNILERFSAQQFPDLHSELNLSSLELGDSALYFCASSRGLAGGIGETQYFGPGTRLLVL.

The chain joins TRBV4-2 to TRBJ1-2; D unclear. V was trimmed by 4 bases and J by 8 bases, leaving 20 bases between them. There are 15 residues in the CDR3. Germline-derived CDR1 and CDR2 are LGHNA and YNFKEQ. In DNA form, the CDR3 reads TGTGCCAGCAGCCCACGTAGACTCGGATTGCGGGGCTACACCTTC. Its protein product is CASSPRRLGLRGYTF.

The gene calls are TRBV7-2 and TRBJ2-5, with D perhaps matching TRBD1 (5 bases). Trimming removed 5 bases from V and 2 bases from J, with 24 bases in between. The CDR3 totals 18 residues. Germline assignment: CDR1 SGHTA and CDR2 FQGNSA. The CDR3 here is CASSPSYGTGLTQETQYF. The CDR3 nucleotides are TGTGCCAGCAGCCCCTCCTACGGCACAGGCCTAACGCAAGAGACCCAGTACTTC.

The chain couples TRBV3-1 (or the pseudogene TRBV3-2) to TRBJ1-1; tentatively, D is TRBD1 (5 bases). Germline V lookup: CDR1 LGHDT, CDR2 YNNKEL (reference sequence). V gave up 1 base and J gave up 1 base, with 10 bases separating them. The CDR3 contains 15 residues. The CDR3 DNA sequence: TGTGCCAGCAGCCAAGCTGGTGGGGCGAACACTGAAGCTTTCTTT. Protein product: CASSQAGGANTEAFF.